This T cell receptor (beta chain) came from a study of shared clonotypes between healthy human individuals. Looking at the study overall: A couple of female and three male donors aged 18 to 49 were enrolled.

The study separated CD4+ cells into CD45RA+ naive and CD45RA-negative memory subsets. Findings and limits, study-wide: Researchers found naive subsets generally carried larger estimated richness than memory subsets.

Assay: immunoSEQ multiplex PCR; the TCRdb copy retains only in-frame clones and omits some. The repertoire consists of some 2,400,000 clones, with nearly 97% occurring once and the leading ten covering 0.1% to 0.15%. The CDR3 is 14 residues long. Between the trimmed V and J ends, which lost 1 base and 9 bases, there was a span of 14 bases. Germline CDR1 and CDR2: MNHNS and SASEGT. This clone appeared a single time. The target antigen is unknown. V is TRBV6-1 and J is TRBJ2-3; D tentatively fits TRBD1 or TRBD2 (6 bases each). The sequence derives from a man aged 18 to 29 in good health. Sample: naive CD4+ T cells sorted from blood. This sample's subset: CD45RA+ positively selected. The CDR3 sequence: CASSEVGGGRTQYF. In nucleotides, the CDR3 is TGTGCCAGCAGTGAAGTTGGAGGGGGGAGGACGCAGTATTTT.